Listed below are T cell receptor beta chains from one sample, sequenced in a study of shared clonotypes between healthy human individuals. Method: immunoSEQ multiplex PCR; TCRdb's copy keeps in-frame clones and lacks some. The sample has under 850,000 clones, about 92% seen once. The sequencing sample was made of naive CD8+ T cells sorted from blood. These receptors originate from a man aged 25-45 years in good health. Each CDR3 is given with its conserved first and last residue. The D gene is left open where the match is weak. Part of the rows lack a size; the others show once, few, many or a class for expanded clones.

V gene: TRBV27; CDR3 length: 14; clone size: .; D gene: .; J gene: TRBJ1-1; CDR3 protein: CATQPDGLLTEAFF; CDR3 DNA: TGTGCCACTCAACCCGATGGGTTGCTTACTGAAGCTTTCTTT
V gene: TRBV5-1; CDR3 length: 17; clone size: .; D gene: .; J gene: TRBJ1-6; CDR3 protein: CASSLAGPSSYNSPLHF; CDR3 DNA: TGCGCCAGCAGCTTGGCCGGGCCCAGCTCCTATAATTCACCCCTCCACTTT
V gene: TRBV4-2; CDR3 length: 12; clone size: .; D gene: .; J gene: TRBJ2-7; CDR3 protein: CASSQAGYEQYF; CDR3 DNA: TGTGCCAGCAGCCAGGCAGGGTACGAGCAGTACTTC
V gene: TRBV7-9; CDR3 length: 17; clone size: .; D gene: TRBD1; J gene: TRBJ2-5; CDR3 protein: CASSLAQRDSFSETQYF; CDR3 DNA: TGTGCCAGCAGCTTAGCGCAAAGGGACAGCTTTTCGGAGACCCAGTACTTC
V gene: TRBV27; CDR3 length: 14; clone size: .; D gene: TRBD2; J gene: TRBJ2-7; CDR3 protein: CASSLGREGYEQYF; CDR3 DNA: TGTGCCAGCAGTTTAGGGCGGGAGGGTTACGAGCAGTACTTC
V gene: TRBV7-9; CDR3 length: 13; clone size: .; D gene: TRBD1; J gene: TRBJ2-3; CDR3 protein: CANGTGGEDTQYF; CDR3 DNA: TGTGCGAACGGGACAGGGGGCGAAGATACGCAGTATTTT
V gene: TRBV27; CDR3 length: 16; clone size: .; D gene: TRBD1; J gene: TRBJ2-7; CDR3 protein: CASSHLQTGESYEQYF; CDR3 DNA: TGTGCCAGCAGCCACCTACAAACAGGGGAGTCCTACGAGCAGTACTTC
V gene: TRBV7-3; CDR3 length: 14; clone size: .; D gene: .; J gene: TRBJ2-3; CDR3 protein: CASSDGSGTDTQYF; CDR3 DNA: TGTGCCAGCAGCGACGGGAGTGGGACAGATACGCAGTATTTT
V gene: TRBV30; CDR3 length: 13; clone size: .; D gene: .; J gene: TRBJ2-4; CDR3 protein: CAWSGGGGNIQYF; CDR3 DNA: TGTGCCTGGAGTGGAGGGGGTGGGAACATTCAGTACTTC
V gene: TRBV21-1; CDR3 length: 15; clone size: .; D gene: .; J gene: TRBJ2-1; CDR3 protein: CASSTRTEGFNEQFF; CDR3 DNA: TGTGCCAGCAGCACCCGGACTGAGGGTTTCAATGAGCAGTTCTTC
V gene: TRBV27; CDR3 length: 13; clone size: .; D gene: .; J gene: TRBJ2-7; CDR3 protein: CASSGNRYYEQYF; CDR3 DNA: TGTGCCAGCAGCGGTAACAGGTACTACGAGCAGTACTTC
V gene: TRBV10-1; CDR3 length: 14; clone size: .; D gene: .; J gene: TRBJ2-2; CDR3 protein: CASSDRGNTGELFF; CDR3 DNA: TGCGCCAGCAGTGACAGGGGGAACACCGGGGAGCTGTTTTTT
V gene: TRBV7-6; CDR3 length: 18; clone size: .; D gene: .; J gene: TRBJ2-1; CDR3 protein: CASSLLGSEEAVYNEQFF; CDR3 DNA: TGTGCCAGCAGCTTACTGGGGTCCGAGGAGGCCGTCTACAATGAGCAGTTCTTC
V gene: TRBV9; CDR3 length: 18; clone size: .; D gene: TRBD2; J gene: TRBJ2-1; CDR3 protein: CASSVDPRTSGMSNEQFF; CDR3 DNA: TGTGCCAGCAGCGTAGATCCCCGGACTAGCGGAATGAGCAATGAGCAGTTCTTC
V gene: TRBV6-5; CDR3 length: 16; clone size: .; D gene: .; J gene: TRBJ1-2; CDR3 protein: CASSYWADFTNYGYTF; CDR3 DNA: TGTGCCAGCAGTTACTGGGCAGACTTTACGAACTATGGCTACACCTTC
V gene: TRBV5-8; CDR3 length: 15; clone size: .; D gene: TRBD1; J gene: TRBJ2-1; CDR3 protein: CASSFRGTGHNEQFF; CDR3 DNA: TGTGCCAGCAGCTTCCGTGGGACAGGGCACAATGAGCAGTTCTTC
V gene: TRBV7-2; CDR3 length: 14; clone size: .; D gene: .; J gene: TRBJ2-1; CDR3 protein: CASSHRGLWNEQFF; CDR3 DNA: TGTGCCAGCAGCCACCGGGGTCTCTGGAATGAGCAGTTCTTC
V gene: TRBV7-2; CDR3 length: 19; clone size: .; D gene: TRBD2; J gene: TRBJ2-7; CDR3 protein: CASSLLPDRPGLAGYEQYF; CDR3 DNA: TGTGCCAGCAGCTTACTTCCGGACAGGCCGGGACTAGCGGGATACGAGCAGTACTTC
V gene: TRBV5-1; CDR3 length: 14; clone size: .; D gene: .; J gene: TRBJ2-1; CDR3 protein: CASSFADSNNEQFF; CDR3 DNA: TGCGCCAGCAGCTTCGCGGACAGCAACAATGAGCAGTTCTTC
V gene: TRBV6-1; CDR3 length: 15; clone size: .; D gene: TRBD1; J gene: TRBJ2-7; CDR3 protein: CASGTWDRGIYEQYF; CDR3 DNA: TGTGCCAGCGGGACTTGGGACAGGGGGATCTACGAGCAGTACTTC
V gene: TRBV25-1; CDR3 length: 14; clone size: .; D gene: TRBD1; J gene: TRBJ2-7; CDR3 protein: CASSVTGLAYEQYF; CDR3 DNA: TGTGCCAGCAGCGTGACAGGGCTTGCCTACGAGCAGTACTTC
V gene: TRBV29-1; CDR3 length: 14; clone size: once; D gene: TRBD1; J gene: TRBJ2-1; CDR3 protein: CSVGRQGHYNEQFF; CDR3 DNA: TGCAGCGTTGGGCGACAGGGCCACTACAATGAGCAGTTCTTC
V gene: TRBV7-9; CDR3 length: 13; clone size: .; D gene: .; J gene: TRBJ1-1; CDR3 protein: CASSLAQTREAFF; CDR3 DNA: TGTGCCAGCAGCTTAGCTCAGACCCGTGAAGCTTTCTTT
V gene: TRBV7-9; CDR3 length: 15; clone size: .; D gene: .; J gene: TRBJ1-4; CDR3 protein: CASSAPLVAVEKLFF; CDR3 DNA: TGTGCCAGCAGCGCACCTCTTGTGGCGGTTGAAAAACTGTTTTTT
V gene: TRBV7-6; CDR3 length: 16; clone size: .; D gene: TRBD1; J gene: TRBJ2-1; CDR3 protein: CASSLSGTGAYNEQFF; CDR3 DNA: TGTGCCAGCAGCTTATCCGGGACAGGGGCCTACAATGAGCAGTTCTTC
V gene: TRBV9; CDR3 length: 9; clone size: .; D gene: .; J gene: TRBJ1-1; CDR3 protein: CASSVGGPF; CDR3 DNA: TGTGCCAGCAGCGTAGGAGGCCCCTTT
V gene: TRBV29-1; CDR3 length: 14; clone size: .; D gene: .; J gene: TRBJ2-1; CDR3 protein: CSVDGGYSYNEQFF; CDR3 DNA: TGCAGCGTTGACGGTGGATACTCCTACAATGAGCAGTTCTTC
V gene: TRBV4-1; CDR3 length: 12; clone size: .; D gene: .; J gene: TRBJ2-1; CDR3 protein: CASSQGGPKQFF; CDR3 DNA: TGCGCCAGCAGCCAAGGGGGACCCAAGCAGTTCTTC
V gene: TRBV7-9; CDR3 length: 14; clone size: once; D gene: TRBD1; J gene: TRBJ2-7; CDR3 protein: CASGPGQGPLEQYF; CDR3 DNA: TGTGCCAGCGGTCCGGGACAGGGGCCTCTCGAGCAGTACTTC
V gene: TRBV7-3; CDR3 length: 15; clone size: .; D gene: TRBD1; J gene: TRBJ1-1; CDR3 protein: CASSLTGQGRTEAFF; CDR3 DNA: TGTGCCAGCAGCTTAACTGGACAGGGGAGGACTGAAGCTTTCTTT
V gene: TRBV30; CDR3 length: 17; clone size: once; D gene: .; J gene: TRBJ2-7; CDR3 protein: CAWSASRGPGGSYEQYF; CDR3 DNA: TGTGCCTGGAGTGCCTCGAGGGGACCCGGAGGCTCCTACGAGCAGTACTTC
V gene: TRBV4-1; CDR3 length: 15; clone size: .; D gene: .; J gene: TRBJ2-3; CDR3 protein: CASSQPGELRDTQYF; CDR3 DNA: TGCGCCAGCAGCCAACCCGGGGAATTAAGGGATACGCAGTATTTT
V gene: TRBV7-9; CDR3 length: 12; clone size: .; D gene: .; J gene: TRBJ1-2; CDR3 protein: CASSLDNYGYTF; CDR3 DNA: TGTGCCAGCAGCTTGGACAACTATGGCTACACCTTC
V gene: TRBV30; CDR3 length: 13; clone size: .; D gene: .; J gene: TRBJ1-2; CDR3 protein: CASTIQGNYGYTF; CDR3 DNA: TGTGCCTCGACCATACAGGGCAACTATGGCTACACCTTC
V gene: TRBV10-2; CDR3 length: 15; clone size: .; D gene: .; J gene: TRBJ2-2; CDR3 protein: CASSFVGGNTGELFF; CDR3 DNA: TGCGCCAGCAGTTTTGTGGGGGGGAACACCGGGGAGCTGTTTTTT
V gene: TRBV9; CDR3 length: 15; clone size: .; D gene: .; J gene: TRBJ1-3; CDR3 protein: CASSVTWDTGNTIYF; CDR3 DNA: TGTGCCAGCAGCGTAACGTGGGACACCGGAAACACCATATATTTT
V gene: TRBV5-1; CDR3 length: 16; clone size: .; D gene: TRBD2; J gene: TRBJ2-3; CDR3 protein: CASSPWTSGRVDTQYF; CDR3 DNA: TGCGCCAGCAGCCCCTGGACTAGCGGGAGAGTAGATACGCAGTATTTT
V gene: TRBV10-3; CDR3 length: 18; clone size: .; D gene: .; J gene: TRBJ2-6; CDR3 protein: CAISGHEIEVSGANVLTF; CDR3 DNA: TGTGCCATCAGTGGACACGAAATAGAAGTCTCTGGGGCCAACGTCCTGACTTTC
V gene: TRBV27; CDR3 length: 18; clone size: .; D gene: TRBD2; J gene: TRBJ2-1; CDR3 protein: CASSETSGAGAEWNEQFF; CDR3 DNA: TGTGCCAGCAGTGAGACTAGCGGGGCTGGGGCGGAATGGAATGAGCAGTTCTTC
V gene: TRBV9; CDR3 length: 13; clone size: once; D gene: .; J gene: TRBJ2-3; CDR3 protein: CASSVAPGDTQYF; CDR3 DNA: TGTGCCAGCAGCGTAGCACCTGGAGATACGCAGTATTTT
V gene: TRBV11-2; CDR3 length: 14; clone size: .; D gene: .; J gene: TRBJ2-1; CDR3 protein: CASSSTQGRNEQFF; CDR3 DNA: TGTGCCAGCAGCTCCACCCAGGGGAGGAATGAGCAGTTCTTC
V gene: TRBV2; CDR3 length: 14; clone size: once; D gene: TRBD1; J gene: TRBJ1-2; CDR3 protein: CASWDRDANYGYTF; CDR3 DNA: TGTGCCAGTTGGGACAGAGACGCTAACTATGGCTACACCTTC
V gene: TRBV7-9; CDR3 length: 12; clone size: .; D gene: .; J gene: TRBJ2-7; CDR3 protein: CASSLGYYEQYF; CDR3 DNA: TGTGCCAGCAGCTTAGGATACTACGAGCAGTACTTC
V gene: TRBV7-8; CDR3 length: 12; clone size: .; D gene: .; J gene: TRBJ2-7; CDR3 protein: CASRGALSEQYF; CDR3 DNA: TGTGCCAGTCGGGGGGCTTTGAGCGAGCAGTACTTC
V gene: TRBV7-9; CDR3 length: 13; clone size: .; D gene: .; J gene: TRBJ1-1; CDR3 protein: CASSLSGNTEAFF; CDR3 DNA: TGTGCCAGCAGCTTATCAGGGAACACTGAAGCTTTCTTT
V gene: TRBV5-4; CDR3 length: 17; clone size: .; D gene: TRBD2; J gene: TRBJ2-5; CDR3 protein: CASSLGLLAGGQETQYF; CDR3 DNA: TGTGCCAGCAGCTTGGGGTTGCTAGCGGGAGGGCAAGAGACCCAGTACTTC
V gene: TRBV27; CDR3 length: 16; clone size: .; D gene: TRBD2; J gene: TRBJ2-2; CDR3 protein: CASSSTSGRVTGELFF; CDR3 DNA: TGTGCCAGCAGTTCCACTAGCGGGAGGGTCACCGGGGAGCTGTTTTTT
V gene: TRBV7-2; CDR3 length: 15; clone size: .; D gene: TRBD1; J gene: TRBJ1-2; CDR3 protein: CASSPTRQGNYGYTF; CDR3 DNA: TGTGCCAGCAGCCCGACGAGACAGGGAAACTATGGCTACACCTTC
V gene: TRBV28; CDR3 length: 15; clone size: .; D gene: .; J gene: TRBJ2-7; CDR3 protein: CASSFLFRDSYEQYF; CDR3 DNA: TGTGCCAGCAGTTTCCTCTTCCGGGACTCCTACGAGCAGTACTTC
V gene: TRBV28; CDR3 length: 13; clone size: few; D gene: .; J gene: TRBJ2-7; CDR3 protein: CASSLDDLYEQYF; CDR3 DNA: TGTGCCAGCAGTTTAGACGACCTCTACGAGCAGTACTTC
V gene: TRBV2; CDR3 length: 15; clone size: few; D gene: .; J gene: TRBJ1-2; CDR3 protein: CASTPEGITGYGYTF; CDR3 DNA: TGTGCCAGCACCCCCGAGGGCATAACGGGGTATGGCTACACCTTC
V gene: TRBV5-4; CDR3 length: 12; clone size: once; D gene: .; J gene: TRBJ1-1; CDR3 protein: CASSPYGTEAFF; CDR3 DNA: TGTGCCAGCAGCCCATACGGCACTGAAGCTTTCTTT
V gene: TRBV18; CDR3 length: 19; clone size: .; D gene: .; J gene: TRBJ2-5; CDR3 protein: CASSPGAREAEVPQETQYF; CDR3 DNA: TGTGCCAGCTCACCAGGTGCGCGGGAAGCAGAGGTCCCGCAAGAGACCCAGTACTTC
V gene: TRBV28; CDR3 length: 15; clone size: .; D gene: .; J gene: TRBJ2-4; CDR3 protein: CASSSSRLAKNIQYF; CDR3 DNA: TGTGCCAGCAGTAGCAGCCGACTAGCCAAAAACATTCAGTACTTC
V gene: TRBV2; CDR3 length: 15; clone size: .; D gene: TRBD2; J gene: TRBJ2-7; CDR3 protein: CASSGANGRADEQYF; CDR3 DNA: TGTGCCAGCAGTGGTGCAAACGGGAGGGCCGACGAGCAGTACTTC
V gene: TRBV19; CDR3 length: 15; clone size: .; D gene: .; J gene: TRBJ2-2; CDR3 protein: CASTALAINTGELFF; CDR3 DNA: TGTGCCAGTACGGCGCTAGCGATAAACACCGGGGAGCTGTTTTTT
V gene: TRBV5-6; CDR3 length: 15; clone size: once; D gene: TRBD2; J gene: TRBJ2-7; CDR3 protein: CASSLAPTSGYEQYF; CDR3 DNA: TGTGCCAGCAGCTTGGCCCCGACTAGCGGCTACGAGCAGTACTTC
V gene: TRBV7-8; CDR3 length: 14; clone size: .; D gene: .; J gene: TRBJ2-7; CDR3 protein: CASSLAALGLEQYF; CDR3 DNA: TGTGCCAGCAGCTTAGCAGCACTTGGTCTCGAGCAGTACTTC
V gene: TRBV14; CDR3 length: 8; clone size: once; D gene: .; J gene: TRBJ2-7; CDR3 protein: CATGEQYF; CDR3 DNA: TGTGCCACCGGCGAGCAGTACTTC
V gene: TRBV28; CDR3 length: 17; clone size: once; D gene: TRBD1; J gene: TRBJ2-7; CDR3 protein: CASSPTGGQGRNYEQYF; CDR3 DNA: TGTGCCAGCAGTCCAACAGGAGGACAGGGAAGGAACTACGAGCAGTACTTC